This entry features one T cell receptor (beta chain) sequence. Its target is unknown. One end of the junction is discordant with germline, which a read error may explain. No cell sorting was done before RNA was extracted from the tissue. TCRbeta libraries were built with three rounds of nested PCR, modified from ARM-PCR. One entry per CDR3 protein, called by TCRdb with MiXCR from the multiplex PCR reads. The sample lists 75,000 to 95,000 distinct CDR3 sequences, roughly two thirds occurring once. Germline CDR1 reads SGHAT; CDR2 reads FQNNGV. The CDR3 runs to 16 residues. The data were obtained in a study of tumor and adjacent non-tumor tissue in lung cancer. Study details: Patients were aged roughly 31 to 76, fewer than twelve men and 4 to 6 women, stage I to III.

Study-level points and caveats: Shorter survival was associated with higher TCR diversity in tumors.

The source of this sequence is a woman aged 40 to 50 with non-small cell lung cancer. V usage is TRBV11-2 and J usage is TRBJ2-5, with D perhaps matching TRBD2 (7 bases). Sequenced input: lung tumor tissue. CDR3 in amino acids: CASSSQGGGVSETQYF. CDR3 DNA: TGTGCCAGTAGCTCACAAGGGGGGGGGGTCAGCGAGACCCAGTACTTC.